The present TCR beta chain was sequenced within a study of T cell changes during pregnancy in multiple sclerosis. The data were produced by immunoSEQ multiplex PCR, yet TCRdb's version contains in-frame clones alone and is incomplete. The table lists some 85,000 clones, 85% to 95% of them singletons. Trimming cost V 5 bases and J 4 bases, with 17 bases left between them. Germline-derived CDR1 and CDR2 are PRHDT and FYEKMQ (reference sequence). There are 15 residues in the CDR3. The clonotype was recovered from a female donor in good health, enrolled as a control in a pregnancy study. The sample in question was peripheral blood, obtained in the second trimester of pregnancy. The chain joins TRBV13 to TRBJ1-1, with D possibly TRBD1 on 6 matching bases. As DNA, the CDR3 is TGTGCCAGCAGCCCACGAGGGGGGGGGTCCACTGAAGCTTTCTTT. Its protein product is CASSPRGGGSTEAFF.